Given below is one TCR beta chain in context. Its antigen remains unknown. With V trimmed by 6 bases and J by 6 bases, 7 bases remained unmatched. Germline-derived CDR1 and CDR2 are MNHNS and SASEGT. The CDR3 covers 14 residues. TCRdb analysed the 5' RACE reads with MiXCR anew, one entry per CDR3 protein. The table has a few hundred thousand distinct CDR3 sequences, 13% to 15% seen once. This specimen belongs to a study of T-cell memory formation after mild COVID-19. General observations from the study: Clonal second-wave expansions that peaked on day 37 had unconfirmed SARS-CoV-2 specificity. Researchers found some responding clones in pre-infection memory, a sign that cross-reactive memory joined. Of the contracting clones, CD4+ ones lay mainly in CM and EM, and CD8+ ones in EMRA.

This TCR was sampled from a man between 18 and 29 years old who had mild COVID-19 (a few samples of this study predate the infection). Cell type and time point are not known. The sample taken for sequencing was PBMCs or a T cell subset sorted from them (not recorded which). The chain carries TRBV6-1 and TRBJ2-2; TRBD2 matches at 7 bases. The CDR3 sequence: CASRGGDVAGELFF. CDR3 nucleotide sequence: TGTGCCAGCAGGGGGGGGGATGTAGCCGGGGAGCTGTTTTTT.